This T cell receptor beta chain is drawn from a study of blood T cell repertoires in COVID-19. Background on the study: PBMCs, B-cell-depleted T cells, or T cells provided the cDNA or gDNA that made up the material.

Under the authors' procedure: It was from reference gene primer amplification that nucleated cell counts were estimated. The repertoire was sequenced with immunoSEQ multiplex PCR; TCRdb's copy has only in-frame clones and lacks some. That table supplies the V and J calls and clone size; D and trimming were determined from the DNA. The repertoire holds about 220,000 clones, with around 81% as singletons. This clone was recorded a few times. Trimming shortened V by 1 base and J by 7 bases, and 14 bases separated the two germline ends. CDR1 and CDR2 (germline): SGHVS, FNYEAQ. The CDR3 loop spans 15 amino acids.

The chain combines TRBV7-6 with TRBJ2-1, with D possibly TRBD2 on 5 matching bases. Material for sequencing was peripheral blood. The receptor was isolated from a woman in her 70s with acute or convalescent COVID-19. CDR3 in amino acids: CASSLGPSQGNEQFF. CDR3 coding DNA: TGTGCCAGCAGCTTAGGCCCTAGCCAAGGGAATGAGCAGTTCTTC. Full variable domain (rest looked up from reference TRBV7-6 and TRBJ2-1): GAGVSQSPRYKVTKRGQDVALRCDPISGHVSLYWYRQALGQGPEFLTYFNYEAQQDKSGLPNDRFSAERPEGSISTLTIQRTEQRDSAMYRCASSLGPSQGNEQFFGPGTRLTVL.